This entry describes one T cell receptor beta chain. V was pared by 5 bases and J by 0 bases, with 13 bases between. CDR1 SGHAT and CDR2 FQNNGV come from the germline V gene. This CDR3 has 15 amino acids. This sample was included in a study of blood T cell repertoires in COVID-19. On the study more broadly: Sample material is recorded as cDNA or gDNA derived from T cells, B-cell-depleted T cells, or PBMCs.

Sequencing used immunoSEQ multiplex PCR; TCRdb keeps in-frame clones, though not all of them. The sample yields about 170,000 clones, roughly 91% seen once. This sequence was found in a man in his fifties or sixties who had recovered from COVID-19. The material sequenced was peripheral blood. The chain couples TRBV11-2 to TRBJ1-1; D not resolved. This CDR3 reads CASSRVTGMNTEAFF. CDR3 nucleotides: TGTGCCAGCAGCCGAGTCACGGGGATGAACACTGAAGCTTTCTTT.